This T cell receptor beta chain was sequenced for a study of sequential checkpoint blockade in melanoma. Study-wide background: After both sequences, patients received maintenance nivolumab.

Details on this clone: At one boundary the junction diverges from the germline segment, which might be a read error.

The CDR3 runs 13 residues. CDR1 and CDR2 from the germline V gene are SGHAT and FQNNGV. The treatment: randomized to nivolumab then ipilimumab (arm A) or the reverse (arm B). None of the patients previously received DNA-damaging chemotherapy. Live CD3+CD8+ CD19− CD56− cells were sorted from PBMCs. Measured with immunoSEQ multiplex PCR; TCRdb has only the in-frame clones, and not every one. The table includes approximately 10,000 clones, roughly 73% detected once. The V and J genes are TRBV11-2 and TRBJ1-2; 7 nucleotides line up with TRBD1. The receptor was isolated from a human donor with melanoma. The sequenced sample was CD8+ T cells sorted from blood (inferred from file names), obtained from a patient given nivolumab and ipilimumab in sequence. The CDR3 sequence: CASTLGTDYGYTF. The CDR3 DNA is TGTGCCAGCACCTTAGGGACAGACTATGGCTACACCTTC.